This TCR beta chain stems from a study of T cells in Graves' hyperthyroidism and ophthalmopathy. Patients aged 18 to 65 had newly diagnosed hyperthyroidism of under 2 months' duration. The diagnoses drew upon clinical symptoms, serum thyroxine and TRAb, thyroid ultrasound and orbital computed tomography. In its sample, this clonotype was seen many times. Its specificity is unknown. The source material, RNA transcripts, was used to amplify TCR beta CDR3 regions. Primed by the HTBI set, a first-round RT-PCR was run on the TCR CDR3. MiXCR was run by TCRdb on the multiplex PCR reads, yielding one entry per CDR3 protein. The sample holds approximately 400,000 distinct CDR3 sequences, 15% to 18% seen once. The ends lost 0 bases at V and 2 bases at J; junction bases unmatched: 2. The CDR3 spans 16 residues. Germline V gene sequence: CDR1 LGHNA, CDR2 YNFKEQ. Study results and limitations: Prediction of ophthalmopathy progression came a median around 6 months pre-onset.

The chain employs TRBV4-2 and TRBJ2-3, with 10 nucleotides matching TRBD2. The material sequenced was blood. This receptor was identified in a woman under 30 with Graves' hyperthyroidism that later progressed to Graves' ophthalmopathy. DNA of the CDR3: TGTGCCAGCAGCCAAGACGGGACTAGCGCCACAGATACGCAGTATTTT. This codes for CASSQDGTSATDTQYF.